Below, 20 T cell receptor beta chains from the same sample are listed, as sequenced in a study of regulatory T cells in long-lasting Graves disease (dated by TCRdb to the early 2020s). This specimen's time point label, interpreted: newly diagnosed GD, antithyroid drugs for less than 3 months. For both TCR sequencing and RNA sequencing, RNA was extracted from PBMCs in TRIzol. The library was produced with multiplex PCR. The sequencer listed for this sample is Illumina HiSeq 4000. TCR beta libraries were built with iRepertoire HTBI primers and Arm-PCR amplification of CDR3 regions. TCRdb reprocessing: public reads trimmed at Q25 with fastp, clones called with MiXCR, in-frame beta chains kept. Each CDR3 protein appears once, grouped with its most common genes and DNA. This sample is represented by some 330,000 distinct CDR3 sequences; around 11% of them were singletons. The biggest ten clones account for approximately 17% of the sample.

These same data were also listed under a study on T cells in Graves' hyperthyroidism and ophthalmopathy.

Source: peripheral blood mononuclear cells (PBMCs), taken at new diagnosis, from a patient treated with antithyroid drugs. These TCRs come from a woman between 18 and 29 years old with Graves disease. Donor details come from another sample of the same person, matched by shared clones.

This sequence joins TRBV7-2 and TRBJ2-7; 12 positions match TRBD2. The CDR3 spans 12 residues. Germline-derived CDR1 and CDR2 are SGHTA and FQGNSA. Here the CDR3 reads CTETSGRGEQYF. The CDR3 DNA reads TGTACGGAGACTAGCGGGAGAGGCGAGCAGTACTTC.

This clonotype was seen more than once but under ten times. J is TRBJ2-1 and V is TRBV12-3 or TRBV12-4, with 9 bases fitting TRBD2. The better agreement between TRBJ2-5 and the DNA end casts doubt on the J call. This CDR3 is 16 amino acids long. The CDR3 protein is CASSLGSGGYEETQYF. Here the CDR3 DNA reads TGTGCCAGCAGTTTAGGTAGCGGGGGCTACGAAGAGACCCAGTACTTC.

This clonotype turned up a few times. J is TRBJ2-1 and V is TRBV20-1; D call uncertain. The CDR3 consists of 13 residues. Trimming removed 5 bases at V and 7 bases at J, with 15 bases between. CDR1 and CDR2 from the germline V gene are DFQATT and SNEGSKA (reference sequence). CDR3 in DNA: TGCAGTGCTCTCCCCTTGCGATCGAATGAGCAGTTCTTC. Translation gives CSALPLRSNEQFF.

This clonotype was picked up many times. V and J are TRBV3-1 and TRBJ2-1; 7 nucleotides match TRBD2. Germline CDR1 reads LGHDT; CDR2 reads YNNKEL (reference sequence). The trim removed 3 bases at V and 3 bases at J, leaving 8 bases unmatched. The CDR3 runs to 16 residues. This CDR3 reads CASSHQGLGVYNEQFF. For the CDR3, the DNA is TGTGCCAGCAGCCACCAAGGACTAGGCGTCTACAATGAGCAGTTCTTC.

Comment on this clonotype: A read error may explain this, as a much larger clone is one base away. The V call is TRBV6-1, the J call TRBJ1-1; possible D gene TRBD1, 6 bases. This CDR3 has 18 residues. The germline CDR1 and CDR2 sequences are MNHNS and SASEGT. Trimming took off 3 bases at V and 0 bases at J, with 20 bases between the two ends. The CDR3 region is CASSDPKGDGEMNTEAFF. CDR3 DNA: TGTGCCAGCAGTGATCCAAAGGGGGACGGAGAAATGAACACTGAAGCTTTCTTT.

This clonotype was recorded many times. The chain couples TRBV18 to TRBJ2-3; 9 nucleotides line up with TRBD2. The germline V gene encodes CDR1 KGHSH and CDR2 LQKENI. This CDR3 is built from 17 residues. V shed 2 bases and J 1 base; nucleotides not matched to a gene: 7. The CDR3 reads CASSPVPWTSGTDTQYF. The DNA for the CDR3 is TGTGCCAGCTCACCAGTCCCCTGGACTAGCGGCACAGATACGCAGTATTTT.

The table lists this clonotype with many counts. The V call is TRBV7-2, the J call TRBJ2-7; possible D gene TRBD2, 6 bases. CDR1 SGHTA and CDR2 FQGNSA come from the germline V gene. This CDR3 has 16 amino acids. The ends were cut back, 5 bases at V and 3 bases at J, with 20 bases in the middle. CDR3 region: CASSPHHRRGLYEQYF. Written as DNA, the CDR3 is TGTGCCAGCAGCCCACACCATCGAAGGGGACTCTACGAGCAGTACTTC.

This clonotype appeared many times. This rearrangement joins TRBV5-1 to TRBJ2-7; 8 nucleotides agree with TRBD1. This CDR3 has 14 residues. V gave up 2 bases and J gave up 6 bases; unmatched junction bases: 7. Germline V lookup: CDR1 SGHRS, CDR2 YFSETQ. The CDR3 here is CASSFDRTGIEQYF. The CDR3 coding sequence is TGCGCCAGCAGCTTTGATCGGACAGGGATCGAGCAGTACTTC.

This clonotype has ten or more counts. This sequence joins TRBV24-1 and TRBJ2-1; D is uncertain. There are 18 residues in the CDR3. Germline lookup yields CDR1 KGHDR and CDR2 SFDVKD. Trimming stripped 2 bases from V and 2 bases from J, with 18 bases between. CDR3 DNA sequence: TGTGCCACCAGTGATTCATCTAGATCAGGTGAGGCCTACAATGAGCAGTTCTTC. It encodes CATSDSSRSGEAYNEQFF.

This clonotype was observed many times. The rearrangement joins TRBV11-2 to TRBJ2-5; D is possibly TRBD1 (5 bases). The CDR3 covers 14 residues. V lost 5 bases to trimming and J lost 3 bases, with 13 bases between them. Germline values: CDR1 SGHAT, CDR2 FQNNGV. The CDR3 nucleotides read TGTGCCAGCAGCGGGAATGGACATGAAGAGACCCAGTACTTC. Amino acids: CASSGNGHEETQYF.

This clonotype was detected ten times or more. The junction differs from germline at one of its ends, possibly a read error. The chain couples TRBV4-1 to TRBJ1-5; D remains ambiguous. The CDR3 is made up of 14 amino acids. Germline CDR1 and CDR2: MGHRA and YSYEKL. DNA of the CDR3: TGTGCCAGCAGCCCGAGGGAGGGCAATCAGCCCCAGCATTTT. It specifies CASSPREGNQPQHF.

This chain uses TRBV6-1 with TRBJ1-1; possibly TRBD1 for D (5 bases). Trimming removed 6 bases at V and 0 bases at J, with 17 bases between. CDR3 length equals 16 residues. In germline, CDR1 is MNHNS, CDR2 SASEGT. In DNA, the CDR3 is TGTGCCAGCAGCCTACGTGGCCGCAGGGTGAACACTGAAGCTTTCTTT. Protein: CASSLRGRRVNTEAFF.

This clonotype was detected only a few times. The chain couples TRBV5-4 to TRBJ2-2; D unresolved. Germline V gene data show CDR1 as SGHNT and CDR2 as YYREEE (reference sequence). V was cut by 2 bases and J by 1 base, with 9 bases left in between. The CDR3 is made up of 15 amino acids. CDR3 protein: CASSFGGENTGELFF. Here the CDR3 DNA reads TGTGCCAGCAGCTTCGGTGGTGAGAACACCGGGGAGCTGTTTTTT.

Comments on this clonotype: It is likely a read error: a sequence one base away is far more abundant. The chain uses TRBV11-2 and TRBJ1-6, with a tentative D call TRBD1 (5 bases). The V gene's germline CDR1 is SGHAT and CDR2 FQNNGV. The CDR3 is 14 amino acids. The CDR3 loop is CPSSPLGDGSPLHF. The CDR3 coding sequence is TGTCCCAGCAGCCCCCTCGGGGACGGGTCACCCCTCCACTTT.

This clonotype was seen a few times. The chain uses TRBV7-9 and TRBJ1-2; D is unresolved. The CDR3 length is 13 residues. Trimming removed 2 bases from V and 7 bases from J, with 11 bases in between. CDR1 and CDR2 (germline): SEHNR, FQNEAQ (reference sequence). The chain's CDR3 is CASSLQDSGGYTF. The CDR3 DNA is TGTGCCAGCAGCTTACAAGATTCTGGTGGCTACACCTTC.

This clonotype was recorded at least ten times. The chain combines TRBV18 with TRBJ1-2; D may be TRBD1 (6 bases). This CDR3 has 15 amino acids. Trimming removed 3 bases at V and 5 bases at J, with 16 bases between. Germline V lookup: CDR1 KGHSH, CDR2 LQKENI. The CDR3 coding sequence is TGTGCCAGCTCACCCGCAGGGGACTTTAATTATGGCTACACCTTC. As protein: CASSPAGDFNYGYTF. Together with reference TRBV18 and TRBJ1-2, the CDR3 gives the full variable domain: NAGVMQNPRHLVRRRGQEARLRCSPMKGHSHVYWYRQLPEEGLKFMVYLQKENIIDESGMPKERFSAEFPKEGPSILRIQQVVRGDSAAYFCASSPAGDFNYGYTFGSGTRLTVV.

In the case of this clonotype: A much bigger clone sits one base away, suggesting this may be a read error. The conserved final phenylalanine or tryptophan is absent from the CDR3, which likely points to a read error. The CDR3: CSARLLAGLSNEQFL. The CDR3 DNA is TGCAGTGCTAGACTCCTAGCGGGGTTATCGAATGAGCAGTTCCTC. The V gene is TRBV20-1, the J gene TRBJ2-1, with 9 bases that match TRBD2. This CDR3 has 15 residues. V was pared by 2 bases and J by 7 bases, with 9 bases of the junction left unmatched. Per the germline V gene, CDR1 is DFQATT and CDR2 is SNEGSKA (reference sequence).

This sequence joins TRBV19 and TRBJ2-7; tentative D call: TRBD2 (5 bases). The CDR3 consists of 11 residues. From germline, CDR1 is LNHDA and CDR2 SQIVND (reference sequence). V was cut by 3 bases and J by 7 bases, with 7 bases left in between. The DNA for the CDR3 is TGTGCCAGTAGTATGCGAGGGGAGCAGTACTTC. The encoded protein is CASSMRGEQYF.

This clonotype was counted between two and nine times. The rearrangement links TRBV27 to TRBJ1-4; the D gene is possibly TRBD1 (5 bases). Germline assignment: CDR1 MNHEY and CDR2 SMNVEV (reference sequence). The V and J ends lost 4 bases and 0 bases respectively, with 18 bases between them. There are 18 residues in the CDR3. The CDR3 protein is CASSSTMGGPTTNEKLFF. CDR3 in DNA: TGTGCCAGCAGTTCGACGATGGGGGGACCTACAACTAATGAAAAACTGTTTTTT.

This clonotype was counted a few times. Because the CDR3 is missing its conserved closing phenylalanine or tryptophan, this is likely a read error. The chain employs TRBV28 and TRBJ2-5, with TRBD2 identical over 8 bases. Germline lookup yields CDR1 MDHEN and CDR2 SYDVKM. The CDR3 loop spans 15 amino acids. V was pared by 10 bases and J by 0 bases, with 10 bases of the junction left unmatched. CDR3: CATGTQREYQETQYL. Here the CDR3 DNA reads TGTGCCACCGGGACGCAGCGGGAGTACCAAGAGACCCAGTACCTC.